Presented here are 9 T cell receptor beta chains from one specimen sequenced in a study of T cell repertoires in cytomegalovirus infection. Their cognate antigens are unknown. One entry per CDR3 protein results from TCRdb running MiXCR on the reads. The sample consists of fewer than 850,000 distinct CDR3 sequences, 29% of them appearing once. Specimen: cultured CD8+ T cells from PBMCs, collected from culture after CMV antigen stimulation. Receptors originate from a human donor in good health (CMV status not recorded). Some clones in this sample may be carry-over from other donors' samples.

The chain carries TRBV27 and TRBJ1-1; D gene uncertain. CDR1 is MNHEY, CDR2 SMNVEV, per germline (reference sequence). The CDR3 sequence is 15 residues long. Deletions cut 6 bases from V and 0 bases from J, with 14 bases between. This CDR3 is CASSPFLPVNTEAFF. CDR3 in DNA: TGTGCCAGCAGCCCATTTTTACCCGTGAACACTGAAGCTTTCTTT.

V gene TRBV6-6 combines with J gene TRBJ2-1, with 9 positions matching TRBD2. The ends lost 2 bases at V and 0 bases at J; junction bases unmatched: 2. Per the germline V gene, CDR1 is MNHNY and CDR2 is SVGAGI (reference sequence). The CDR3 has 16 residues. CDR3 region: CASSYPAGGSYNEQFF. Here the CDR3 DNA reads TGTGCCAGCAGTTACCCAGCGGGGGGCTCCTACAATGAGCAGTTCTTC.

This clonotype was observed a few times. V and J are TRBV6-5 and TRBJ2-1; 7 nucleotides line up with TRBD2. Germline lookup yields CDR1 MNHEY and CDR2 SVGAGI. J lost 4 bases, V lost 5 bases, and 8 bases had no gene match. The length of the CDR3 is 15 residues. CDR3 nucleotide sequence: TGTGCCAGCAGTCAGTCGGGGGGACTATACAATGAGCAGTTCTTC. Encoded protein: CASSQSGGLYNEQFF.

This clonotype was picked up a small number of times. The rearrangement joins TRBV7-9 to TRBJ2-3, with D perhaps TRBD1 or TRBD2 (5 bases each). Deletions cut 5 bases from V and 8 bases from J, with 17 bases between. The CDR3 covers 14 residues. Germline V gene sequence: CDR1 SEHNR, CDR2 FQNEAQ (reference sequence). The CDR3 DNA is TGTGCCAGCAGCCGGGTGGGGGATGTTGGTACGCAGTATTTT. It is translated as CASSRVGDVGTQYF.

The chain links TRBV11-3 to TRBJ2-1; 7 nucleotides match TRBD2. Germline V gives CDR1 SGHNT, CDR2 YENEEA. V shed 3 bases and J 8 bases; nucleotides not matched to a gene: 7. The CDR3 extends over 14 amino acids. CDR3 DNA: TGTGCCAGCAGCTTCGGGGTCGGGAGGTATGAGCAGTTCTTC. Translating it yields CASSFGVGRYEQFF.

The J gene is TRBJ2-3, the V gene TRBV24-1; TRBD2 might be the D (5 bases). Germline V CDR1 and CDR2: KGHDR, SFDVKD. The CDR3 consists of 15 residues. V dropped 4 bases and J dropped 0 bases, with 10 bases sitting between them. The CDR3 loop reads CATSEKEESTDTQYF. DNA for the CDR3: TGTGCCACCAGTGAGAAGGAGGAAAGCACAGATACGCAGTATTTT.

J is TRBJ2-5 and V is TRBV10-2; TRBD2 matches 12 bases. Germline-derived CDR1 and CDR2 are WSHSY and SAAADI. J was trimmed by 2 bases and V by 0 bases; bases with no gene match: 4. The CDR3 length is 17 residues. This chain's CDR3 is CASSESRTSGVQETQYF. The CDR3 DNA reads as TGCGCCAGCAGTGAGTCAAGGACTAGCGGGGTACAAGAGACCCAGTACTTC.

The chain employs TRBV11-2 and TRBJ2-3, with 9 bases lining up with TRBD1. CDR3 length: 14 amino acids. Germline CDR1 SGHAT, CDR2 FQNNGV. J lost 5 bases, V lost 7 bases, and 7 bases had no gene match. The CDR3 here is CASIPTGGGDTQYF. CDR3 coding DNA: TGTGCCAGCATTCCGACAGGGGGTGGAGATACGCAGTATTTT. The variable domain in full, with the rest retrieved from reference TRBV11-2 and TRBJ2-3, is EAGVAQSPRYKIIEKRQSVAFWCNPISGHATLYWYQQILGQGPKLLIQFQNNGVVDDSQLPKDRFSAERLKGVDSTLKIQPAKLEDSAVYLCASIPTGGGDTQYFGPGTRLTVL.

DNA of the CDR3: TGTGCCAGCAGTTACGGGGGGATAAATGAGCAGTTCTTC. Translated, it gives CASSYGGINEQFF. The chain employs TRBV12-3 or TRBV12-4 and TRBJ2-1; TRBD2 matches 7 bases. This CDR3 region has 13 residues. Trimming took 4 bases from V and 7 from J; bases not matched to a gene: 4.